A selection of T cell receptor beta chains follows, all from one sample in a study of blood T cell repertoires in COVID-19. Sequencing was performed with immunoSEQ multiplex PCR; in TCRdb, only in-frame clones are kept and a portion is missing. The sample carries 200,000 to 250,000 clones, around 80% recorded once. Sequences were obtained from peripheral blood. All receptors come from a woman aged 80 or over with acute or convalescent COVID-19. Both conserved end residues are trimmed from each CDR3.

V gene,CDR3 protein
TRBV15,ATSRDPLSGANVLT
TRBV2,ASSEIGRVDGYT
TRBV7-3,ASSSRPRAIGYNEQF
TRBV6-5,ASRSGQETYNEQF
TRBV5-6,ASSLWRTEAF
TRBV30,ACRREISYNSPLH
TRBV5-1,ASSSGGLSTSYGYT
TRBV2,ASSEEGQSYEQY
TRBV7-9,ASTPAGGITDTQY
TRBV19,ASTPDREEGQPQH
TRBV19,ASMGDRGKRTEAF
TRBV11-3,ASSLGVVTGGFYEQF
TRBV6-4,ASSPRGLAGVVGSTDTQY
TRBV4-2,ASSQALDFYNEQF
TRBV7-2,ASSLGPYNEQF